This T cell receptor beta chain was identified in a study of response to subunit inactivated influenza vaccine. TCRdb analysed the RT-PCR reads with MiXCR anew, one entry per CDR3 protein. The top ten clones hold around 7% of a sample with 650,000 to 800,000 distinct CDR3 sequences, about 15% of them seen once. The germline V gene has CDR1 MDHEN and CDR2 SYDVKM. V was cut by 1 base and J by 6 bases, with 7 bases left in between. This CDR3 contains 13 residues. The V call is TRBV28, the J call TRBJ2-4; D might be TRBD2 (5 bases). The sample here was PBMCs from blood, taken approximately 15 days before vaccination. The TCR comes from a middle-aged man who received an inactivated influenza vaccine. CDR3 loop: CASSLFGRNIQYF. DNA of the CDR3: TGTGCCAGCAGTTTATTTGGGAGAAACATTCAGTACTTC.